This TCR beta chain originates from a study of T cell responses to AZD1222 COVID-19 vaccine. CDR3 length: 11 amino acids. Germline CDR1 MNHEY, CDR2 SMNVEV (reference sequence). Trimming removed 5 bases at V and 7 bases at J, with 8 bases between. This clone has only one observation. Assay used: immunoSEQ multiplex PCR; TCRdb lists only in-frame clones, some missing. Of 130,000 or so clones listed, 80% to 95% are singletons. The TCR was taken from an adult who received the MenACWY meningococcal vaccine as a control. The rearrangement joins TRBV27 to TRBJ1-1; maybe TRBD1 (5 bases). The specimen was peripheral blood, collected 28 days after the second dose of the MenACWY control vaccine. The CDR3 loop is CASSDSFEAFF. The CDR3 nucleotides read TGTGCCAGCAGTGACAGTTTTGAAGCTTTCTTT.